The 29 T cell receptor beta chains given below trace back to one sample, sequenced in a study of blood T cells in healthy people across ages (dated by TCRdb to about 2015). Libraries were built with 5' RACE. The second PCR ran for roughly 6 to 11 cycles and used a J-beta primer mix along with a sample-barcoded 5' primer. TCRdb took the public reads, trimmed them with fastp at Q25, ran MiXCR for clone calling and kept in-frame beta chains. Each record represents a unique CDR3 protein, reported with the most common genes and DNA among its rows. The sample contains around 2 million distinct CDR3 sequences, more than 35% of them found a single time. Of the sample, under 30% is held by the ten largest clones. Material for sequencing was blood. The receptor set was obtained from a human donor in good health.

V gene TRBV5-1 combines with J gene TRBJ2-2; TRBD2 might be the D (5 bases). CDR3 length equals 14 residues. Per the germline V gene, CDR1 is SGHRS and CDR2 is YFSETQ. V was pared by 0 bases and J by 4 bases, with 7 bases between. The CDR3 spells CASSLAGSTGELFF. The DNA for the CDR3 is TGCGCCAGCAGCTTGGCTGGGAGCACCGGGGAGCTGTTTTTT.

The rearrangement links TRBV29-1 to TRBJ2-5; no clear D. Trimming took off 5 bases at V and 0 bases at J, with 28 bases between the two ends. Per germline, CDR1 SQVTM and CDR2 ANQGSEA. The CDR3 extends over 19 amino acids. CDR3 sequence (DNA): TGCAGCGTTTCACCTCCTATGGGCACCCCGGGTTGGTACCAAGAGACCCAGTACTTC. Translating gives CSVSPPMGTPGWYQETQYF.

The chain carries TRBV24-1 and TRBJ2-7; possible D gene TRBD1, 6 bases. The germline V gene has CDR1 KGHDR and CDR2 SFDVKD. There are 15 residues in the CDR3. With 7 bases removed from V and 3 bases from J, the gap between germline ends came to 18 bases. CDR3 DNA: TGTGCCACCAGCAGCGACCGGGACACGGTCTACGAGCAGTACTTC. Its translation: CATSSDRDTVYEQYF.

The sample holds a few counts of this clonotype. This chain joins TRBV7-8 and TRBJ1-4, with D perhaps TRBD1 (6 bases). V lost 4 bases to trimming and J lost 9 bases, with 24 bases between them. Germline CDR1 reads SGHVS; CDR2 reads FQNEAQ. The CDR3 length is 17 residues. CDR3 sequence: CASSSLRSRDKDKKLFF. In nucleotides, the CDR3 is TGTGCCAGCAGCTCCCTTAGGTCCCGGGACAAGGATAAAAAACTGTTTTTT. Full variable domain (outside the CDR3, taken from reference TRBV7-8 and TRBJ1-4): GAGVSQSPRYKVAKRGQDVALRCDPISGHVSLFWYQQALGQGPEFLTYFQNEAQLDKSGLPSDRFFAERPEGSVSTLKIQRTQQEDSAVYLCASSSLRSRDKDKKLFFGSGTQLSVL.

The chain joins TRBV7-9 to TRBJ2-1; D may be TRBD2 (6 bases). Germline V gene lookup returns CDR1 SEHNR and CDR2 FQNEAQ (reference sequence). This CDR3 is built from 15 residues. V was pared by 1 base and J by 6 bases, with 13 bases between. In nucleotides, the CDR3 is TGTGCCAGCAGCTTAGGGGCGCGGGGCCTCAATGAGCAGTTCTTC. As protein: CASSLGARGLNEQFF.

This clonotype was found a few times. The V and J genes are TRBV12-3 or TRBV12-4 and TRBJ1-6; D gene unclear. Deletions cut 3 bases from V and 7 bases from J, with 7 bases between. The CDR3 contains 13 residues. This CDR3 is CASSLNGNSPLHF. The CDR3 bases are TGTGCCAGCAGTTTGAACGGAAATTCACCCCTCCACTTT.

This clonotype came up many times. This chain links TRBV29-1 with TRBJ1-2, with 7 bases identical to TRBD1. J lost 6 bases, V lost 6 bases, and 10 bases had no gene match. Germline V lookup: CDR1 SQVTM, CDR2 ANQGSEA. The CDR3 contains 13 residues. This CDR3 reads CSVDLLQGHGYTF. The DNA of the CDR3 is TGCAGCGTCGACTTATTACAGGGGCATGGCTACACCTTC. Full variable domain (outside the CDR3, taken from reference TRBV29-1 and TRBJ1-2): SAVISQKPSRDICQRGTSLTIQCQVDSQVTMMFWYRQQPGQSLTLIATANQGSEATYESGFVIDKFPISRPNLTFSTLTVSNMSPEDSSIYLCSVDLLQGHGYTFGSGTRLTVV.

This chain joins TRBV20-1 and TRBJ2-7, with TRBD1 matching 8 bases. The DNA end is a closer match to TRBJ2-1, so the J assignment may be wrong. This CDR3 has 13 residues. CDR1 is DFQATT, CDR2 SNEGSKA, per germline (reference sequence). The CDR3 spells CSAGGQAPYEQFF. The CDR3, as DNA: TGCAGTGCGGGGGGACAGGCTCCTTACGAGCAGTTCTTC.

This chain links TRBV20-1 with TRBJ2-3, with 9 nucleotides matching TRBD1. From germline, CDR1 is DFQATT and CDR2 SNEGSKA (reference sequence). CDR3 length equals 13 residues. V was clipped by 3 bases and J by 6 bases; unmatched bases: 4. The CDR3 loop is CSASLGQGDTQYF. The DNA of the CDR3 is TGCAGTGCTAGTTTGGGACAGGGCGATACGCAGTATTTT.

The chain recombines TRBV4-1 with TRBJ2-3, with D unresolved. The length of the CDR3 is 15 residues. In germline, CDR1 is MGHRA, CDR2 YSYEKL. V lost 3 bases, J lost 1 base, and 11 bases lay in between. The CDR3 coding sequence is TGCGCCAGCAGCCATCGGCTCGAAGGCACAGATACGCAGTATTTT. Its translation is CASSHRLEGTDTQYF.

The chain employs TRBV15 and TRBJ1-4; no clear D. V was shortened by 6 bases and J by 8 bases, with 16 bases between the two germline ends. The CDR3 has 14 amino acids. Germline V gene lookup returns CDR1 LNHNV and CDR2 YYDKDF (reference sequence). The CDR3 sequence: CATSLDKAWEKLFF. The CDR3 nucleotides read TGTGCCACCAGTCTCGACAAGGCTTGGGAAAAACTGTTTTTT.

The chain recombines TRBV15 with TRBJ2-3; perhaps TRBD2 as D (6 bases). Germline loops: CDR1 LNHNV, CDR2 YYDKDF (reference sequence). V gave up 6 bases and J gave up 9 bases, with 16 bases separating them. CDR3 size: 13 residues. The CDR3 loop is CATSPTEGYTQYF. CDR3 in DNA: TGTGCCACCAGTCCGACGGAGGGGTACACGCAGTATTTT.

The rearrangement links TRBV7-2 to TRBJ2-7; possible D gene TRBD2, 5 bases. The germline V gene encodes CDR1 SGHTA and CDR2 FQGNSA. The CDR3 totals 15 residues. Trimming stripped 5 bases from V and 1 base from J, with 15 bases between. As DNA, the CDR3 is TGTGCCAGCAGCCACGGGGTCCTTTATTCCTACGAGCAGTACTTC. Translation: CASSHGVLYSYEQYF.

J is TRBJ2-1 and V is TRBV6-5; D remains ambiguous. The CDR3 sequence is 12 residues long. V was shortened by 8 bases and J by 9 bases, with 14 bases between the two germline ends. Germline-derived CDR1 and CDR2 are MNHEY and SVGAGI. CDR3: CASSASISEQFF. CDR3 nucleotide sequence: TGTGCCAGCTCGGCCTCCATCAGTGAGCAGTTCTTC.

This clonotype was observed a handful of times. The J gene is TRBJ1-5, the V gene TRBV6-5, with 8 nucleotides matching TRBD1. Germline V gene data show CDR1 as MNHEY and CDR2 as SVGAGI. With 6 bases clipped from V and 3 bases from J, the junction kept 10 bases outside the gene matches. The CDR3 has 16 amino acids. The CDR3 is CASRRTGLIFNQPQHF. For the CDR3, the DNA is TGTGCCAGCAGACGGACAGGGCTAATTTTCAATCAGCCCCAGCATTTT.

The chain couples TRBV7-8 to TRBJ2-1; TRBD1 might be the D (6 bases). V lost 5 bases, J lost 4 bases, and 12 bases lay in between. The CDR3 sequence is 14 residues long. The germline gives CDR1 SGHVS, CDR2 FQNEAQ. The CDR3 spells CASSQRGYYNEQFF. The DNA for the CDR3 is TGTGCCAGCAGCCAAAGGGGGTATTACAATGAGCAGTTCTTC.

In this sample, this clonotype turned up a few times. The CDR3 here is CASTPGLFEQYF. The CDR3 coding sequence is TGTGCCAGCACGCCAGGGTTGTTCGAGCAGTACTTC. J is TRBJ2-5 and V is TRBV2; D might be TRBD1 (5 bases). The better agreement between TRBJ2-7 and the DNA end casts doubt on the J call. Germline V gene sequence: CDR1 SNHLY, CDR2 FYNNEI. This CDR3 comprises 12 residues.

The chain uses TRBV13 and TRBJ2-7; D is perhaps TRBD1 (6 bases). Trimming stripped 5 bases from V and 3 bases from J, with 14 bases between. CDR3 size: 14 residues. Looked up from germline, CDR1 is PRHDT and CDR2 is FYEKMQ (reference sequence). The CDR3 DNA reads as TGTGCCAGCAGCCCCTATGGGGGCGACTACGAGCAGTACTTC. The encoded protein is CASSPYGGDYEQYF.

About this clonotype itself: It may be a read error: a sequence one base away is much more abundant. This chain's CDR3 is CASSLVSGPIDNGQFF. Here the CDR3 DNA reads TGCGCCAGCAGCTTGGTTTCAGGGCCTATAGACAATGGGCAGTTCTTC. J is TRBJ2-1 and V is TRBV5-1; D perhaps matches TRBD1 (5 bases). The CDR3 has 16 residues. CDR1 is SGHRS and CDR2 is YFSETQ in the germline V gene.

Remarks on this clonotype: A much larger clone differs by one base, so this may be a read error. This chain uses TRBV7-3 with TRBJ2-7, with 8 nucleotides matching TRBD2. Germline lookup yields CDR1 SGHTA and CDR2 FQGTGA. The CDR3 runs 16 residues. Here the CDR3 DNA reads TGTACCAGCAGCTCCTCCGGCGGGGGGACTGTTTACGAGCAGTACTTC. It specifies CTSSSSGGGTVYEQYF.

The J gene is TRBJ1-5, the V gene TRBV6-1; a weak D match, TRBD1 (6 bases). Germline CDR1 is MNHNS and CDR2 is SASEGT. V gave up 1 base and J gave up 7 bases, with 14 bases separating them. The CDR3 totals 15 residues. CDR3 sequence (DNA): TGTGCCAGCAGTGAAGGGGCAGGGGCGGGACAGCCCCAGCATTTT. It translates to CASSEGAGAGQPQHF.

The J gene is TRBJ2-7, the V gene TRBV28; weak D call: TRBD2 (5 bases). CDR1 is MDHEN, CDR2 SYDVKM, per germline. Trimming removed 3 bases from V and 2 bases from J, with 17 bases in between. The CDR3 is 16 amino acids. The CDR3 here is CASSFSRRQQTYEQYF. CDR3 in DNA: TGTGCCAGCAGTTTCAGCCGGAGGCAGCAAACCTACGAGCAGTACTTC. Full variable domain (missing parts from reference TRBV28 and TRBJ2-7): DVKVTQSSRYLVKRTGEKVFLECVQDMDHENMFWYRQDPGLGLRLIYFSYDVKMKEKGDIPEGYSVSREKKERFSLILESASTNQTSMYLCASSFSRRQQTYEQYFGPGTRLTVT.

This clonotype was recorded a few times. The chain uses TRBV20-1 and TRBJ1-5, with D unresolved. Looked up from germline, CDR1 is DFQATT and CDR2 is SNEGSKA (reference sequence). Trimming removed 0 bases from V and 3 bases from J, with 6 bases in between. CDR3 length: 13 amino acids. The chain's CDR3 is CSARDRANQPQHF. DNA for the CDR3: TGCAGTGCTAGAGATCGGGCCAATCAGCCCCAGCATTTT.

A note on this clonotype: One junction end disagrees with the germline gene, perhaps due to a read error. The chain employs TRBV18 and TRBJ2-7, with no clear D. The CDR3 sequence is 16 residues long. Looked up from germline, CDR1 is KGHSH and CDR2 is LQKENI. Written as DNA, the CDR3 is TGTGCCAGCTCCCCACAATCGTTGCCGAGCTCCTACGAGCAGTACTTC. Translated: CASSPQSLPSSYEQYF.

This clonotype was recorded a few times. V and J are TRBV7-2 and TRBJ2-5, with D perhaps given as TRBD1 or TRBD2 (5 bases each). Per the germline V gene, CDR1 is SGHTA and CDR2 is FQGNSA. Trimming stripped 5 bases from V and 0 bases from J, with 7 bases between. The CDR3 consists of 13 residues. The CDR3 spells CASSRDHQETQYF. DNA for the CDR3: TGTGCCAGCAGCAGGGACCACCAAGAGACCCAGTACTTC.

The V and J genes are TRBV4-1 and TRBJ2-5, with D uncertain. This CDR3 is 13 amino acids long. Germline lookup yields CDR1 MGHRA and CDR2 YSYEKL. V lost 2 bases and J lost 1, with 5 bases in between. The CDR3 bases are TGCGCCAGCAGCCAATGGCGCCAAGAGACCCAGTACTTC. Its translation is CASSQWRQETQYF.

This chain connects TRBV7-9 to TRBJ2-3; 9 nucleotides match TRBD1. There are 19 residues in the CDR3. The germline V gene has CDR1 SEHNR and CDR2 FQNEAQ (reference sequence). The V segment lost 3 bases and the J segment 3 bases; nucleotides outside the gene matches: 16. CDR3 in DNA: TGTGCCAGCAGCTTTGGACAGGGGAATTCACCACCTCCGACAGATACGCAGTATTTT. Encoded protein: CASSFGQGNSPPPTDTQYF.

This clonotype appeared a few times. The chain has TRBV6-5 and TRBJ1-5; no reliable D call. V lost 5 bases and J lost 3, with 14 bases in between. The germline V gene encodes CDR1 MNHEY and CDR2 SVGAGI. The CDR3 covers 15 residues. CDR3 coding DNA: TGTGCCAGCAGTCCCGCCGGGCCGTACAATCAGCCCCAGCATTTT. This codes for CASSPAGPYNQPQHF.

This clonotype occurred a few times. The V and J genes are TRBV7-2 and TRBJ1-2; no clear D gene. In germline, CDR1 is SGHTA, CDR2 FQGNSA. This CDR3 spans 12 amino acids. The CDR3 is CLSGALNYGYTF. CDR3 bases: TGTCTAAGTGGTGCACTCAACTATGGCTACACCTTC.